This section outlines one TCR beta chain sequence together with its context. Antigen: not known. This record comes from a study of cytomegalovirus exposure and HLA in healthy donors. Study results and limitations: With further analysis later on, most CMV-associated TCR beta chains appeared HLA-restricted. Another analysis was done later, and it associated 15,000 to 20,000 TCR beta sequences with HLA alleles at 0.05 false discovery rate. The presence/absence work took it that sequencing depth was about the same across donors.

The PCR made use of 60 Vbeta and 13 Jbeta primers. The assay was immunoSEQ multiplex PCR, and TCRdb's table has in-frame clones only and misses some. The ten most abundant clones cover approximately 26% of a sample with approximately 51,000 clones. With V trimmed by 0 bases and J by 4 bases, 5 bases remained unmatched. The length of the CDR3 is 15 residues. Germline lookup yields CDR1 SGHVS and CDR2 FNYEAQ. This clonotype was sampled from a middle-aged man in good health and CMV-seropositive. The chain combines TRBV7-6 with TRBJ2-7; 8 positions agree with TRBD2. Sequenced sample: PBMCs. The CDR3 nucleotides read TGTGCCAGCAGCTTAGCGACGGGGGGGGAATACGAGCAGTACTTC. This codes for CASSLATGGEYEQYF.